A single sample is the source of the 8 T cell receptor beta chains below, sequenced in a study of patients and donors after allogeneic stem cell transplantation. TCRdb analysed the RT-PCR reads with MiXCR anew, one entry per CDR3 protein. The data hold 25,000 to 30,000 distinct CDR3 sequences, with 8% to 10% observed a single time. Material for sequencing was blood, either unsorted or a sorted T cell fraction (not recorded which). The receptors stem from a human donor who was either an allogeneic HSCT recipient or a stem cell or donor lymphocyte infusion donor (not recorded which). It is not recorded whose cells these are; they may come from a transplant donor.

This clonotype was counted ten times or more. The chain employs TRBV11-2 and TRBJ2-7; 9 bases are shared with TRBD1. This CDR3 is 15 amino acids long. Looked up from germline, CDR1 is SGHAT and CDR2 is FQNNGV. After removal of 5 bases from V and 2 bases from J, the junction contained 7 bases not matched to a gene. The CDR3 reads CASSPQGQGPYEQYF. Here the CDR3 DNA reads TGTGCCAGCAGCCCGCAGGGACAGGGTCCCTACGAGCAGTACTTC. Based on the CDR3 plus reference TRBV11-2 and TRBJ2-7, the full variable domain is EAGVAQSPRYKIIEKRQSVAFWCNPISGHATLYWYQQILGQGPKLLIQFQNNGVVDDSQLPKDRFSAERLKGVDSTLKIQPAKLEDSAVYLCASSPQGQGPYEQYFGPGTRLTVT.

There are a few counts of this clonotype. The chain has TRBV7-9 and TRBJ1-6; no firm D call. The CDR3 runs to 12 residues. CDR1 and CDR2 from the germline V gene are SEHNR and FQNEAQ (reference sequence). Trimming cost V 3 bases and J 8 bases, with 5 bases left between them. CDR3 nucleotide sequence: TGTGCCAGCAGCTTCTACTATTCACCCCTCCACTTT. This translates into CASSFYYSPLHF.

This clonotype was found many times. The CDR3 bases are TGTGCCAGCCGATATTCCCGGGGGGGGGCGAGCACCTATGGCTACACCTTC. Protein product: CASRYSRGGASTYGYTF. V and J are TRBV9 and TRBJ1-2; possible D gene TRBD1, 6 bases. Trimming shortened V by 7 bases and J by 4 bases, and 26 bases separated the two germline ends. Germline loops: CDR1 SGDLS, CDR2 YYNGEE. The CDR3 contains 17 residues.

This clonotype was recorded at least ten times. This rearrangement joins TRBV3-1 to TRBJ2-2; D perhaps matches TRBD2 (5 bases). V lost 5 bases to trimming and J lost 6 bases, with 19 bases between them. Germline lookup yields CDR1 LGHDT and CDR2 YNNKEL (reference sequence). The CDR3 runs to 16 residues. The CDR3 loop is CASSDVTGSGSGELFF. In DNA form, the CDR3 reads TGTGCCAGCAGCGACGTCACGGGAAGTGGTTCCGGGGAGCTGTTTTTT.

This clonotype was counted ten times or more. The V gene is TRBV2, the J gene TRBJ2-2; TRBD1 aligns across 9 bases. The V and J ends lost 6 bases and 4 bases, in that order; junction bases with no gene match: 6. This CDR3 has 15 residues. Germline V lookup: CDR1 SNHLY, CDR2 FYNNEI. The CDR3 reads CASRSQGAVTGELFF. The CDR3, as DNA: TGTGCCAGCAGGTCACAGGGGGCAGTCACCGGGGAGCTGTTTTTT.

In its sample, this clonotype was seen many times. J is TRBJ2-1 and V is TRBV9; TRBD2 matches 8 bases. The CDR3 is 15 amino acids. The germline CDR1 and CDR2 sequences are SGDLS and YYNGEE. Trimming took 4 bases from V and 5 from J; bases not matched to a gene: 8. The CDR3 nucleotides read TGTGCCAGCAGCCCCAATAGCGGGAAAGACAATGAGCAGTTCTTC. Translation: CASSPNSGKDNEQFF.

The chain has TRBV28 and TRBJ1-4, with 9 positions matching TRBD1. The junction had 7 bases not matched to a gene; V was cut back by 6 bases and J by 8 bases. Looked up from germline, CDR1 is MDHEN and CDR2 is SYDVKM. This CDR3 spans 14 amino acids. The CDR3 loop reads CASSRGQGREKLFF. The CDR3 DNA reads TGTGCCAGCAGCCGGGGACAGGGTAGGGAAAAACTGTTTTTT.

In this sample, this clonotype turned up many times. V and J are TRBV7-9 and TRBJ2-5; D gene unclear. Germline V gives CDR1 SEHNR, CDR2 FQNEAQ (reference sequence). This CDR3 is built from 12 residues. Trimming left V 6 bases short and J 7 bases short, with 12 bases between. CDR3 coding DNA: TGTGCCAGCAGTTCTCGGATGGGGACCCAGTACTTC. Translating gives CASSSRMGTQYF.